The 12 T cell receptor beta chains below all came from one sample that was sequenced in a study of beta chain features in type 1 diabetes. As every portion of the isolated RNA was reverse transcribed, the sequencing read expressed TCRB transcripts. TCRdb's copy holds only in-frame clones and misses some; the assay was immunoSEQ multiplex PCR. The sample has approximately 250,000 clones, 7.5% to 10% seen once. The sequencing sample was made of naive CD4+ T cells from blood. These receptors were taken from a woman aged 18-35 years in good health.

J is TRBJ2-7 and V is TRBV7-2; D gene unclear. V lost 3 bases to trimming and J lost 0 bases, with 18 bases between them. The CDR3 consists of 17 residues. In germline, CDR1 is SGHTA, CDR2 FQGNSA. For the CDR3, the DNA is TGTGCCAGCAGCTTCGAGCCTTATGGTTGGAGCTCCTACGAGCAGTACTTC. This codes for CASSFEPYGWSSYEQYF.

This clone has more than one count but fewer than ten. The chain recombines TRBV5-1 with TRBJ2-1, with 8 bases lining up with TRBD1. Unmatched junction bases numbered 10, after V lost 4 bases and J lost 7 bases. CDR1 is SGHRS and CDR2 is YFSETQ in the germline V gene. The CDR3 extends over 15 amino acids. This CDR3 is CASSIQGGIVNEQFF. The DNA for the CDR3 is TGCGCCAGCAGCATACAGGGGGGAATTGTAAATGAGCAGTTCTTC.

The table lists this clone with a few counts. CDR3 in DNA: TGTGCCAGCAGCGACAGGGGCCTGGATACGCAGTATTTT. Translating it yields CASSDRGLDTQYF. The chain joins TRBV9 to TRBJ2-3; 7 bases fit TRBD1. The CDR3 has 13 residues. V gave up 3 bases and J gave up 6 bases; unmatched junction bases: 4. CDR1 is SGDLS, CDR2 YYNGEE, per germline.

This clone was counted between two and nine times. The genes are TRBV7-6 and TRBJ2-1; 11 bases map to TRBD2. CDR1 and CDR2 from the germline V gene are SGHVS and FNYEAQ. Unmatched junction bases numbered 8, after V lost 1 base and J lost 9 bases. CDR3 length: 16 residues. CDR3 region: CASSLEVTSGKVEQFF. CDR3 nucleotide sequence: TGTGCCAGCAGCTTAGAGGTGACTAGCGGGAAAGTTGAGCAGTTCTTC.

This clone has just a few counts. This chain uses TRBV9 with TRBJ2-1; D gene unclear. Trimming took off 0 bases at V and 7 bases at J, with 8 bases between the two ends. The V gene's germline CDR1 is SGDLS and CDR2 YYNGEE. The CDR3 runs to 13 residues. CDR3 residues: CASSVGSANEQFF. The CDR3 nucleotides read TGTGCCAGCAGCGTAGGCAGTGCAAATGAGCAGTTCTTC.

CDR3 sequence reads: CASGASGRANGNEQFF. DNA of the CDR3: TGTGCTAGTGGTGCTAGCGGGAGGGCCAATGGGAATGAGCAGTTCTTC. This chain connects TRBV12-5 to TRBJ2-1, with TRBD2 matching over 12 bases. Germline trimming cut 5 bases from V and 7 bases from J; bases unmatched to any gene: 9. Germline lookup yields CDR1 LGHNT and CDR2 FRNRAP. The CDR3 sequence is 16 residues long.

This clone was found a few times. V usage is TRBV6-6 and J usage is TRBJ1-4; TRBD1 is a possible D gene (6 bases). The CDR3 has 15 residues. The V gene lost 6 bases and the J gene lost 4 bases, with 15 bases spanning the gap. Germline V lookup: CDR1 MNHNY, CDR2 SVGAGI (reference sequence). This CDR3 is CASSPQGTINEKLFF. The DNA of the CDR3 is TGTGCCAGCAGCCCACAGGGAACGATTAATGAAAAACTGTTTTTT.

This chain joins TRBV19 and TRBJ1-2; 7 positions match TRBD1. The V segment lost 4 bases and the J segment 4 bases; nucleotides outside the gene matches: 3. The germline gives CDR1 LNHDA, CDR2 SQIVND (reference sequence). The CDR3 sequence is 13 residues long. CDR3 DNA sequence: TGTGCCAGTAGTAACCGGGACAGCTATGGCTACACCTTC. It yields the protein CASSNRDSYGYTF.

This chain connects TRBV10-3 to TRBJ2-1; 7 bases line up with TRBD2. V lost 3 bases, J lost 10 bases, and 6 bases stayed unmatched. Germline CDR1 is ENHRY and CDR2 is SYGVKD. CDR3 length: 13 residues. DNA of the CDR3: TGTGCCATCAGTGATATAACTAGCGCCGAGCAGTTCTTC. Protein product: CAISDITSAEQFF.

This clone was seen a few times. The chain carries TRBV28 and TRBJ1-1; no reliable D call. V gave up 6 bases and J gave up 2 bases, with 13 bases separating them. The CDR3 runs 14 residues. Germline V gene sequence: CDR1 MDHEN, CDR2 SYDVKM. The CDR3: CASRDPGKNTEAFF. The CDR3 bases are TGTGCCAGCAGAGATCCGGGGAAAAACACTGAAGCTTTCTTT.

This chain joins TRBV29-1 and TRBJ1-1, with 7 positions matching TRBD1. Germline V gene sequence: CDR1 SQVTM, CDR2 ANQGSEA. With 3 bases clipped from V and 7 bases from J, the junction kept 8 bases outside the gene matches. The CDR3 extends over 13 amino acids. CDR3 amino acids: CSVEYQQGIEAFF. In nucleotides, the CDR3 is TGCAGCGTTGAGTACCAACAGGGGATTGAAGCTTTCTTT. The full variable domain, completed using reference TRBV29-1 and TRBJ1-1, is SAVISQKPSRDICQRGTSLTIQCQVDSQVTMMFWYRQQPGQSLTLIATANQGSEATYESGFVIDKFPISRPNLTFSTLTVSNMSPEDSSIYLCSVEYQQGIEAFFGQGTRLTVV.

This rearrangement joins TRBV5-1 to TRBJ2-7; D is possibly TRBD2 (6 bases). Trimming removed 3 bases from V and 13 bases from J, with 20 bases in between. CDR1 is SGHRS and CDR2 is YFSETQ in the germline V gene. The CDR3 runs 13 residues. The CDR3 DNA sequence: TGCGCCAGCAGCTCACCGGGACTTAAGGGGTCCTACTTC. This translates into CASSSPGLKGSYF.